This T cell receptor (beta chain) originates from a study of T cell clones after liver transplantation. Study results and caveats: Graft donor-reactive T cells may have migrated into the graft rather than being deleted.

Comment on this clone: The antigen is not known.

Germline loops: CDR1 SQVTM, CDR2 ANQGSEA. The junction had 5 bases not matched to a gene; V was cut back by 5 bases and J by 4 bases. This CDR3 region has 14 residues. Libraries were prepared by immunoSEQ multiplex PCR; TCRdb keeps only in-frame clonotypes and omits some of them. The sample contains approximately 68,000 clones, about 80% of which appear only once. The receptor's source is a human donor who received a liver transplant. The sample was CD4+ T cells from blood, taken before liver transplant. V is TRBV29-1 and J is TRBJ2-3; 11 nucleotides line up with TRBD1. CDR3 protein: CSVLDRGRADTQYF. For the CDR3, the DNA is TGCAGCGTTCTGGACAGGGGGCGGGCAGATACGCAGTATTTT.